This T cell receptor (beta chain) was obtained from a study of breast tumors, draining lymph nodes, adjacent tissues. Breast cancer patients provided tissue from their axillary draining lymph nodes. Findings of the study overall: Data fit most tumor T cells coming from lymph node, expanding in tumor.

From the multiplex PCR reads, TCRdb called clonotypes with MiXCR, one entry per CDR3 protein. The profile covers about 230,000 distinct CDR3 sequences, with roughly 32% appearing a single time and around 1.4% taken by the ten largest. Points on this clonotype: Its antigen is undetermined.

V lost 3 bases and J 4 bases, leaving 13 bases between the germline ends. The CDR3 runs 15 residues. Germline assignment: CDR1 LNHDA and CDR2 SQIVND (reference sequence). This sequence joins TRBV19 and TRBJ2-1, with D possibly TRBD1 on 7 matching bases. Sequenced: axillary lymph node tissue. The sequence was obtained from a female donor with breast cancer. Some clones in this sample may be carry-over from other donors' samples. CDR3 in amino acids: CASSIDREAYNEQFF. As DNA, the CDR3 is TGTGCCAGTAGTATTGACAGGGAGGCTTACAATGAGCAGTTCTTC.